This TCR beta chain was retrieved from a study of blood T cells in healthy people across ages. Broader study findings: Measured against age, TCR beta diversity per million T cells decreased in a roughly linear manner.

For the second PCR, which ran for about 7 to 11 cycles, a sample-barcoded 5' primer and a J-beta primer mix were used. Using its own MiXCR run on the 5' RACE reads, TCRdb lists one record per CDR3 protein. Of 550,000 to 650,000 distinct CDR3 sequences in the sample, 25% to 35% are singletons; the top ten hold approximately 3.7%. On this clonotype itself: Its antigen is not identified.

The length of the CDR3 is 14 residues. Looked up from germline, CDR1 is LNHDA and CDR2 is SQIVND (reference sequence). V lost 7 bases and J 2 bases, leaving 12 bases between the germline ends. In addition, the sample was reused for a study of T cells of mothers and their children.

The clonotype was recovered from a boy aged 2-15 years in good health. Sequencing input: blood. The chain links TRBV19 to TRBJ1-3; tentatively, D is TRBD1 (6 bases). The CDR3 DNA reads TGTGCCAGTATTCGGACAGCACCTGGAAACACCATATATTTT. This gives the protein CASIRTAPGNTIYF. Supplemented by reference TRBV19 and TRBJ1-3, the full variable domain reads DGGITQSPKYLFRKEGQNVTLSCEQNLNHDAMYWYRQDPGQGLRLIYYSQIVNDFQKGDIAEGYSVSREKKESFPLTVTSAQKNPTAFYLCASIRTAPGNTIYFGEGSWLTVV.